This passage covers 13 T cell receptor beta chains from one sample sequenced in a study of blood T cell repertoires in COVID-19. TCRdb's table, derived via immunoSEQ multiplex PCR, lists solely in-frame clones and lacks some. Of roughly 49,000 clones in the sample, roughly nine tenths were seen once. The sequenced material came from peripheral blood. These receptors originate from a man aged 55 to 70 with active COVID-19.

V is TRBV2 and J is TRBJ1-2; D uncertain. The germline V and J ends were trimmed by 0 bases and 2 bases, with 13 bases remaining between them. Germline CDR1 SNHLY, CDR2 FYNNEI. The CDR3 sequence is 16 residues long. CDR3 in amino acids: CASSEARIDTNYGYTF. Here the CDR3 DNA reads TGTGCCAGCAGTGAAGCGCGTATAGACACCAACTATGGCTACACCTTC.

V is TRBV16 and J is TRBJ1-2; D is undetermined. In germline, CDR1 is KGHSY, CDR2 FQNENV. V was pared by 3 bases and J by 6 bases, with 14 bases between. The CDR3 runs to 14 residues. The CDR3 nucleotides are TGTGCCAGCAGCCAGCAAATGAGGGTCGATGGCTACACCTTC. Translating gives CASSQQMRVDGYTF.

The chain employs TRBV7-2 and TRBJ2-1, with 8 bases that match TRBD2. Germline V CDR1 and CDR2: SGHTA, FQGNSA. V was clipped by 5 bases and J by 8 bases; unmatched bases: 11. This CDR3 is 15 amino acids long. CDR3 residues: CASSPRTSRRDEQFF. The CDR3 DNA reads TGTGCCAGCAGCCCGCGGACTAGCCGAAGGGATGAGCAGTTCTTC.

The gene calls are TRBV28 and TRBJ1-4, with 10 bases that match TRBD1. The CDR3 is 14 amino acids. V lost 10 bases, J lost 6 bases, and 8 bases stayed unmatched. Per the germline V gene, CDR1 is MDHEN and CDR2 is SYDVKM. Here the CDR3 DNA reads TGTGCCACCCGATCGGGACAGGGGCATGAAAAACTGTTTTTT. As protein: CATRSGQGHEKLFF. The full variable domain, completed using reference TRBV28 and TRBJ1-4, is DVKVTQSSRYLVKRTGEKVFLECVQDMDHENMFWYRQDPGLGLRLIYFSYDVKMKEKGDIPEGYSVSREKKERFSLILESASTNQTSMYLCATRSGQGHEKLFFGSGTQLSVL.

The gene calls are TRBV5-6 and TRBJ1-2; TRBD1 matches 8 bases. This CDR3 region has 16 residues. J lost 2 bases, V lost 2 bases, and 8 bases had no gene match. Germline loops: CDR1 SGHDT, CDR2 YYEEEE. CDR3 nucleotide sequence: TGTGCCAGCAGCTTTCGGACAGGGCAAAAGAACTATGGCTACACCTTC. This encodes CASSFRTGQKNYGYTF. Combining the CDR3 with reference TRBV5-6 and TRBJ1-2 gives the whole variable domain DAGVTQSPTHLIKTRGQQVTLRCSPKSGHDTVSWYQQALGQGPQFIFQYYEEEERQRGNFPDRFSGHQFPNYSSELNVNALLLGDSALYLCASSFRTGQKNYGYTFGSGTRLTVV.

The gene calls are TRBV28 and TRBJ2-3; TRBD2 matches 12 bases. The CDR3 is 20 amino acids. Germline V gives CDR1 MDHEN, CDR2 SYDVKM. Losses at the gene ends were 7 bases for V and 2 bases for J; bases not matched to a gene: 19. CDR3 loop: CASISSPGLAGFENTDTQYF. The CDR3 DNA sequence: TGTGCCAGCATATCCAGCCCCGGACTAGCGGGATTCGAAAACACAGATACGCAGTATTTT.

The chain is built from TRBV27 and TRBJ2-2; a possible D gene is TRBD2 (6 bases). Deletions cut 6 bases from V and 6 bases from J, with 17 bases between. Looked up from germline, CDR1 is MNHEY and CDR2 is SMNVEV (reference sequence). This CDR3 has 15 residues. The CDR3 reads CASSPREPVPGELFF. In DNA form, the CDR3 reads TGTGCCAGCAGCCCACGGGAGCCGGTCCCCGGGGAGCTGTTTTTT.

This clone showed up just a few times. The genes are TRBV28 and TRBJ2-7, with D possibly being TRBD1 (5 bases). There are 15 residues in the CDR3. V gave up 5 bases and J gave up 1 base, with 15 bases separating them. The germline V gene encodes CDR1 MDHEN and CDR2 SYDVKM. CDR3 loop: CASSHRYRSSYEQYF. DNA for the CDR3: TGTGCCAGCAGTCATAGGTACAGGAGTTCCTACGAGCAGTACTTC.

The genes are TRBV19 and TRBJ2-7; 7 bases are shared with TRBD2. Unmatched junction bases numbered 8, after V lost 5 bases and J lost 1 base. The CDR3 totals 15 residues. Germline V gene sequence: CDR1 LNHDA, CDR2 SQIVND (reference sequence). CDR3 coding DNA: TGTGCCAGTAGTCAGCGTGGGGGAGGGTCCTACGAGCAGTACTTC. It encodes CASSQRGGGSYEQYF.

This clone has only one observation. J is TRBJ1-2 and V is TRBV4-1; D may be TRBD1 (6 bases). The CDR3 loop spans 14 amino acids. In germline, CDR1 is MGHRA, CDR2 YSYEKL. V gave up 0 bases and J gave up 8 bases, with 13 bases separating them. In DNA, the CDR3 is TGCGCCAGCAGCCAAGAGGGGCAGGGGCGAGGCTACACCTTC. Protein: CASSQEGQGRGYTF.

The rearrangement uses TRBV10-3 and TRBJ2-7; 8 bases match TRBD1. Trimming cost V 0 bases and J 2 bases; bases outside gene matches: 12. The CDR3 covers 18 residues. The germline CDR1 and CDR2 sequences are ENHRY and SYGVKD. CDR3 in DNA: TGTGCCATCAGTGAGTCGATAGGGGTGCGGACAGGGCCCTACGAGCAGTACTTC. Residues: CAISESIGVRTGPYEQYF.

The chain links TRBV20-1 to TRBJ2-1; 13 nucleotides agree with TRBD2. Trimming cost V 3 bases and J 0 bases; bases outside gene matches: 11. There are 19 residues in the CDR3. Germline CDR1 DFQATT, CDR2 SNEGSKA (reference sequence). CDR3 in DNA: TGCAGTGCTAGTTCACTAGCGGGAGGGCGGTCTGGCTCCTACAATGAGCAGTTCTTC. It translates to CSASSLAGGRSGSYNEQFF.

The CDR3 loop is CASSLGQGANSPLHF. CDR3 sequence (DNA): TGTGCCAGCAGCTTGGGGCAGGGCGCTAATTCACCCCTCCACTTT. The chain uses TRBV5-4 and TRBJ1-6, with D maybe TRBD1 (5 bases). The germline CDR1 and CDR2 sequences are SGHNT and YYREEE (reference sequence). The V and J ends lost 0 bases and 6 bases respectively, with 10 bases between them. This CDR3 is built from 15 residues. The full variable domain, completed using reference TRBV5-4 and TRBJ1-6, is ETGVTQSPTHLIKTRGQQVTLRCSSQSGHNTVSWYQQALGQGPQFIFQYYREEENGRGNFPPRFSGLQFPNYSSELNVNALELDDSALYLCASSLGQGANSPLHFGNGTRLTVT.